The 10 T cell receptor beta chains listed next were all sequenced from one sample in a study of beta chain features in type 1 diabetes. Antigens for these TCRs are unknown. General study findings and limits: The study found moderately but significantly shorter TCRB CDR3s in all four CD4+ subsets of Type 1 diabetes patients.

Reverse transcribing all isolated RNA meant expressed TCRB transcripts were sequenced. Clones were read by immunoSEQ multiplex PCR, and TCRdb kept only the in-frame ones, dropping some. Here the sample spans under 150,000 clones, roughly 17% being singletons. Sequencing was done on a sample of central memory CD4+ T cells from blood. These receptors originate from a man between 18 and 35 years old with type 1 diabetes.

V gene TRBV7-9 combines with J gene TRBJ2-7, with a possible D match to TRBD1 (6 bases). CDR3 size: 17 residues. V was cut by 4 bases and J by 9 bases, with 28 bases left in between. Per the germline V gene, CDR1 is SEHNR and CDR2 is FQNEAQ (reference sequence). CDR3 amino acids: CASSSNAKTGPSGRQYF. CDR3 in DNA: TGTGCCAGCAGCTCTAATGCAAAGACAGGACCGTCTGGGCGGCAGTACTTC.

This clone has just a few counts. This sequence joins TRBV30 and TRBJ2-3, with a weak D call TRBD1 (5 bases). The CDR3 sequence is 14 residues long. Trimming took 3 bases from V and 7 from J, leaving 17 bases between them. Looked up from germline, CDR1 is GTSNPN and CDR2 is SVGIG (reference sequence). CDR3 nucleotide sequence: TGTGCCTGGAGCAGGACAAACCCTAGAAATACGCAGTATTTT. Translated, it gives CAWSRTNPRNTQYF.

This clone showed up just once. V usage is TRBV6-6 and J usage is TRBJ1-5; a weak D match, TRBD1 (6 bases). The CDR3 has 16 residues. V was cut by 0 bases and J by 5 bases, with 14 bases left in between. CDR1 and CDR2 from the germline V gene are MNHNY and SVGAGI (reference sequence). Written as DNA, the CDR3 is TGTGCCAGCAGTTACTCGAGCAGGGGCTGGGATCAGCCCCAGCATTTT. Its translation: CASSYSSRGWDQPQHF.

This clone has only a few counts. For the CDR3, the DNA is TGTGCCAGCAGCTTGTTCGGGGGGGCCCGCACAGATACGCAGTATTTT. This codes for CASSLFGGARTDTQYF. The gene calls are TRBV7-2 and TRBJ2-3; 8 bases align to TRBD2. Germline-derived CDR1 and CDR2 are SGHTA and FQGNSA. There are 16 residues in the CDR3. The V gene end was trimmed by 3 bases and the J gene end by 1 base; junction bases not matched to a gene: 6. Supplemented by reference TRBV7-2 and TRBJ2-3, the full variable domain reads GAGVSQSPSNKVTEKGKDVELRCDPISGHTALYWYRQSLGQGLEFLIYFQGNSAPDKSGLPSDRFSAERTGGSVSTLTIQRTQQEDSAVYLCASSLFGGARTDTQYFGPGTRLTVL.

This chain uses TRBV15 with TRBJ2-5, with 8 bases aligning to TRBD2. Unmatched junction bases numbered 3, after V lost 1 base and J lost 2 bases. CDR3 size: 15 residues. Germline V gene lookup returns CDR1 LNHNV and CDR2 YYDKDF (reference sequence). CDR3 loop: CATSRGTSGQETQYF. CDR3 DNA sequence: TGTGCCACCAGCAGAGGAACTAGCGGACAAGAGACCCAGTACTTC.

This clone was counted a few times. The gene calls are TRBV10-2 and TRBJ2-3, with 8 bases fitting TRBD1. The CDR3 has 12 amino acids. V was clipped by 9 bases and J by 4 bases; unmatched bases: 3. The germline gives CDR1 WSHSY, CDR2 SAAADI. The CDR3 DNA sequence: TGCGCCAGTGGGACAGGCCCAGATACGCAGTATTTT. It codes for CASGTGPDTQYF.

This clone was picked up a small number of times. The junction differs from germline at one of its ends, possibly a read error. This chain joins TRBV29-1 and TRBJ2-3; D remains unclear. Germline CDR1 reads SQVTM; CDR2 reads ANQGSEA. The CDR3 extends over 17 amino acids. CDR3 coding DNA: TGCAGCGTTCAAGAAGGAGCACTCGGAAGACCTACAGATACGCAGTATTTT. Encoded protein: CSVQEGALGRPTDTQYF.

This clone was counted between two and nine times. V usage is TRBV18 and J usage is TRBJ2-7; 12 bases line up with TRBD1. After removal of 3 bases from V and 1 base from J, the junction contained 1 base not matched to a gene. This CDR3 is built from 15 residues. Germline V gene sequence: CDR1 KGHSH, CDR2 LQKENI. The CDR3 DNA is TGTGCCAGCTCACCGGGACAGGGGGCATCCTACGAGCAGTACTTC. This codes for CASSPGQGASYEQYF.

The rearrangement joins TRBV7-9 to TRBJ2-2; D uncertain. CDR3 size: 13 residues. V lost 3 bases to trimming and J lost 5 bases, with 7 bases between them. In germline, CDR1 is SEHNR, CDR2 FQNEAQ (reference sequence). CDR3 sequence: CASSFEATGELFF. CDR3 coding DNA: TGTGCCAGCAGCTTCGAAGCTACCGGGGAGCTGTTTTTT.

This clone was counted a few times. This sequence joins TRBV4-3 and TRBJ2-3; D unclear. V lost 0 bases to trimming and J lost 6 bases, with 7 bases between them. Germline V gene sequence: CDR1 LGHNA, CDR2 YSLEER. The CDR3 is made up of 13 amino acids. CDR3: CASSQDIGDTQYF. CDR3 DNA: TGCGCCAGCAGCCAAGATATTGGGGATACGCAGTATTTT.